The next 18 T cell receptor beta chains were all read from a single sample in a study of breast tumors, draining lymph nodes, adjacent tissues. TCRdb processed the multiplex PCR reads anew with MiXCR; each CDR3 protein has one entry. Of some 230,000 distinct CDR3 sequences detected, 30% to 35% appear once; the ten largest clones hold about 3.9%. Samples came from axillary lymph nodes draining the breast cancer. Sequenced material: axillary lymph node tissue. The receptors shown here come from a female donor with breast cancer. Some clones in this sample may be carry-over from other donors' samples.

Details on this clonotype: A read error may explain this, as a much larger clone is one base away. The chain is built from TRBV12-3 or TRBV12-4 and TRBJ2-3; weak D call: TRBD1 (6 bases). CDR3 length: 14 amino acids. V lost 6 bases, J lost 0 bases, and 10 bases lay in between. The CDR3 DNA reads as TGTGCCAGCAGAGACAGGTTCAGCACAGATACGCAGTATTTT. It yields the protein CASRDRFSTDTQYF.

This clonotype was seen at least ten times. This rearrangement joins TRBV11-2 to TRBJ1-2, with unresolved D. Germline assignment: CDR1 SGHAT and CDR2 FQNNGV. The CDR3 loop spans 13 amino acids. Trimming took off 6 bases at V and 0 bases at J, with 8 bases between the two ends. CDR3 protein: CASSRGANYGYTF. In nucleotides, the CDR3 is TGTGCCAGCAGTAGAGGTGCTAACTATGGCTACACCTTC.

The chain carries TRBV18 and TRBJ2-5, with D perhaps being TRBD1 or TRBD2 (5 bases each). The V end lost 4 bases, the J end lost 1 base, and 7 bases lay between the germline ends. Germline loops: CDR1 KGHSH, CDR2 LQKENI. The CDR3 length is 13 residues. This CDR3 is CASSRGVQETQYF. CDR3 in DNA: TGTGCCAGCTCACGAGGGGTCCAAGAGACCCAGTACTTC.

The genes are TRBV6-6 and TRBJ2-7; a weak D match, TRBD2 (6 bases). The germline CDR1 and CDR2 sequences are MNHNY and SVGAGI (reference sequence). Trimming removed 5 bases at V and 0 bases at J, with 14 bases between. CDR3 length equals 15 residues. CDR3 sequence reads: CASSHGGGASYEQYF. The CDR3 DNA reads as TGTGCCAGCAGTCACGGTGGCGGGGCCTCCTACGAGCAGTACTTC.

The chain carries TRBV28 and TRBJ2-4; TRBD2 is a possible D gene (6 bases). There are 14 residues in the CDR3. CDR1 is MDHEN and CDR2 is SYDVKM in the germline V gene. The V and J ends lost 7 bases and 6 bases respectively, with 16 bases between them. Written as DNA, the CDR3 is TGTGCCAGCAAATTAGGGCAGGGAGGAAACATTCAGTACTTC. Translation gives CASKLGQGGNIQYF.

This clonotype was detected many times. The genes are TRBV7-2 and TRBJ1-3, with no clear D. The CDR3 is made up of 15 amino acids. Trimming left V 1 base short and J 0 bases short, with 7 bases between. Germline V CDR1 and CDR2: SGHTA, FQGNSA. CDR3 in DNA: TGTGCCAGCAGCTTAGACGGAAGCTCTGGAAACACCATATATTTT. Its translation: CASSLDGSSGNTIYF.

The table lists this clonotype with many counts. This chain links TRBV9 with TRBJ1-6, with D possibly TRBD1 on 5 matching bases. Germline V gene sequence: CDR1 SGDLS, CDR2 YYNGEE. V gave up 5 bases and J gave up 10 bases, with 16 bases separating them. CDR3 length: 14 residues. CDR3 region: CASRSGGEESPLHF. CDR3 bases: TGTGCCAGCAGGTCGGGGGGTGAAGAATCACCCCTCCACTTT.

Many counts were recorded for this clonotype. This CDR3 is CASSPFSGANVLTF. The CDR3, as DNA: TGTGCCAGCTCACCCTTCTCTGGGGCCAACGTCCTGACTTTC. The V gene is TRBV18, the J gene TRBJ2-6; no clear D gene. This CDR3 comprises 14 residues. CDR1 KGHSH and CDR2 LQKENI come from the germline V gene. The ends were cut back, 3 bases at V and 0 bases at J, with 3 bases in the middle.

This clonotype was detected only once. V gene TRBV2 combines with J gene TRBJ2-2; the D is unclear. Germline V gene lookup returns CDR1 SNHLY and CDR2 FYNNEI. Deletions cut 3 bases from V and 7 bases from J, with 0 bases between. The CDR3 runs 10 residues. CDR3 nucleotides: TGTGCCAGCAGTGACGGGGAGCTGTTTTTT. Residues: CASSDGELFF.

The chain uses TRBV11-2 and TRBJ2-3, with D perhaps matching TRBD2 (6 bases). Germline V gene data show CDR1 as SGHAT and CDR2 as FQNNGV. This CDR3 has 15 amino acids. V was shortened by 0 bases and J by 4 bases, with 11 bases between the two germline ends. This CDR3 is CASSLEGGESDTQYF. The CDR3 bases are TGTGCCAGCAGCTTAGAGGGGGGAGAGTCAGATACGCAGTATTTT.

The chain employs TRBV24-1 and TRBJ2-2, with a tentative D call TRBD2 (5 bases). The CDR3 covers 13 residues. V lost 9 bases to trimming and J lost 7 bases, with 14 bases between them. Germline CDR1 KGHDR, CDR2 SFDVKD. In nucleotides, the CDR3 is TGTGCCACCGGCCCTCGGGGAATCGGGGAGCTGTTTTTT. Amino acid sequence: CATGPRGIGELFF.

This clonotype came up many times. The chain employs TRBV6-1 and TRBJ1-2; a weak D match, TRBD1 (5 bases). Germline CDR1 and CDR2: MNHNS and SASEGT. Trimming removed 7 bases at V and 7 bases at J, with 16 bases between. The CDR3 consists of 13 residues. The CDR3 loop reads CASKGDGAGGYTF. The CDR3 DNA is TGTGCCAGCAAGGGAGACGGGGCGGGTGGCTACACCTTC.

This chain uses TRBV7-3 with TRBJ1-4, with D perhaps TRBD1 (6 bases). The CDR3 contains 17 residues. Germline CDR1 and CDR2: SGHTA and FQGTGA. Trimming took 7 bases from V and 1 from J, leaving 19 bases between them. CDR3 protein: CASTQSTGKGTNEKLFF. The CDR3 bases are TGTGCCAGCACTCAATCTACAGGGAAAGGAACTAATGAAAAACTGTTTTTT.

This CDR3 is CASTLQGGLAGNRETQYF. The CDR3 DNA follows: TGCGCCAGCACCCTCCAAGGGGGGCTAGCGGGAAACCGGGAGACCCAGTACTTC. This chain connects TRBV5-1 to TRBJ2-5, with TRBD2 identical over 9 bases. V lost 6 bases to trimming and J lost 5 bases; unmatched junction nucleotides: 20. The CDR3 consists of 18 residues. Looked up from germline, CDR1 is SGHRS and CDR2 is YFSETQ.

There are a few counts of this clonotype. This chain links TRBV12-3 or TRBV12-4 with TRBJ2-4; D may be TRBD1 (6 bases). V dropped 6 bases and J dropped 2 bases, with 17 bases sitting between them. CDR3 length equals 16 residues. The CDR3: CASSFTGFLTKNIQYF. The CDR3 region has the DNA TGTGCCAGCAGCTTCACAGGGTTTCTAACCAAAAACATTCAGTACTTC.

This chain uses TRBV20-1 with TRBJ1-4; 10 bases match TRBD1. Looked up from germline, CDR1 is DFQATT and CDR2 is SNEGSKA (reference sequence). V dropped 5 bases and J dropped 7; count of bases not matched to a gene: 4. The CDR3 sequence is 13 residues long. The CDR3 sequence is CSASGTGAEKLFF. Written as DNA, the CDR3 is TGCAGTGCTTCCGGGACAGGGGCTGAAAAACTGTTTTTT.

This clonotype has a count of ten or more. The DNA for the CDR3 is TGCGCCAGCAGCTTGGCCCAGAACACAGATACGCAGTATTTT. Protein product: CASSLAQNTDTQYF. J is TRBJ2-3 and V is TRBV5-1; D is ambiguous. The CDR3 is made up of 14 amino acids. CDR1 and CDR2 from the germline V gene are SGHRS and YFSETQ. V was cut by 0 bases and J by 2 bases, with 7 bases left in between.

There are many counts of this clonotype. The J gene is TRBJ1-4, the V gene TRBV9, with 7 bases that match TRBD1. With V trimmed by 0 bases and J by 5 bases, 13 bases remained unmatched. This CDR3 comprises 18 residues. Germline V gives CDR1 SGDLS, CDR2 YYNGEE. CDR3 DNA: TGTGCCAGCAGCGTAGAGGGGGCTGTGATGGGCGTGAATGAAAAACTGTTTTTT. Protein sequence: CASSVEGAVMGVNEKLFF.